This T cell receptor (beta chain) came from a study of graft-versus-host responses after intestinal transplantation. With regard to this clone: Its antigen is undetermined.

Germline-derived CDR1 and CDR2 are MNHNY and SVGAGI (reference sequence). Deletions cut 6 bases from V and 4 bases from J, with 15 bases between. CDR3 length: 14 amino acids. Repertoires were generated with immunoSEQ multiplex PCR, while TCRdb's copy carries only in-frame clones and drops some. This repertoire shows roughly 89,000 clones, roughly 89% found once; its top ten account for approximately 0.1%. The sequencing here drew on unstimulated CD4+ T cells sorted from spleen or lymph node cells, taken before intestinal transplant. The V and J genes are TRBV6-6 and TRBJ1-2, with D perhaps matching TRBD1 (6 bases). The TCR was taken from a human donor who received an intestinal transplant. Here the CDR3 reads CASRLDRTFYGYTF. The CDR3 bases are TGTGCCAGCAGACTCGACAGGACCTTCTATGGCTACACCTTC.